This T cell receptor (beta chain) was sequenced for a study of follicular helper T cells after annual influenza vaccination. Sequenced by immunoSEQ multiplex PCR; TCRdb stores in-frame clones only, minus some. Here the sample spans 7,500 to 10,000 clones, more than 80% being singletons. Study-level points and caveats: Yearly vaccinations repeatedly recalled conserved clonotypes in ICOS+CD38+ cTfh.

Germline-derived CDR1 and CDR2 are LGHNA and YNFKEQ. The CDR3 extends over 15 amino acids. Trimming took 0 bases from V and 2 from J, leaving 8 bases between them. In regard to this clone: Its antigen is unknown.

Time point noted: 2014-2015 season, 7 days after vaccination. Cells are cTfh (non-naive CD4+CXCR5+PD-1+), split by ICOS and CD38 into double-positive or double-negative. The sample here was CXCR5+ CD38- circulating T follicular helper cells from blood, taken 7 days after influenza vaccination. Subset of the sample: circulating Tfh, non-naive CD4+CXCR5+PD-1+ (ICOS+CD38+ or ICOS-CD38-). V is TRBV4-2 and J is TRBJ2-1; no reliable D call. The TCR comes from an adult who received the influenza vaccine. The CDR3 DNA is TGTGCCAGCAGCCAAGATAGAAGGGCCTACAATGAGCAGTTCTTC. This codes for CASSQDRRAYNEQFF.